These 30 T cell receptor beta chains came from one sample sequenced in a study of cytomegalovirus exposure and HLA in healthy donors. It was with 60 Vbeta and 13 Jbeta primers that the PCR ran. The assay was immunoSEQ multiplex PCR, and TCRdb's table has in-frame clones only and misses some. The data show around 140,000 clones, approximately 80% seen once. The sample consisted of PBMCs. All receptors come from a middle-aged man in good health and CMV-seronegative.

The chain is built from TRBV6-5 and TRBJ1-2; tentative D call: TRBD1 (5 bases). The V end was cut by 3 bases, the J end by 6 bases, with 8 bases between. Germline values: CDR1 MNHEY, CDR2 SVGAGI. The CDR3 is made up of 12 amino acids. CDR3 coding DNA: TGTGCCAGCAGTTATTCGGGGGATGGCTACACCTTC. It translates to CASSYSGDGYTF.

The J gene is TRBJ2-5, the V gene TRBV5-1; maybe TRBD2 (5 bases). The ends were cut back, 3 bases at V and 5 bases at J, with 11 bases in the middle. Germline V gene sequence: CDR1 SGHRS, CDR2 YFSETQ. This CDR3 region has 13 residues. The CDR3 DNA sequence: TGCGCCAGCAGCTCAGAGGGCAGGGAGACCCAGTACTTC. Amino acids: CASSSEGRETQYF. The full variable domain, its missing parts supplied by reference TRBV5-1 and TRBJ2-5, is KAGVTQTPRYLIKTRGQQVTLSCSPISGHRSVSWYQQTPGQGLQFLFEYFSETQRNKGNFPGRFSGRQFSNSRSEMNVSTLELGDSALYLCASSSEGRETQYFGPGTRLLVL.

The CDR3 DNA reads TGTGCCAGCAGTTCGGCCTGGGGACAGGCTGGGGCCAACGTCCTGACTTTC. This gives the protein CASSSAWGQAGANVLTF. V and J are TRBV27 and TRBJ2-6, with 8 nucleotides matching TRBD1. J was trimmed by 2 bases and V by 4 bases; bases with no gene match: 7. The CDR3 totals 17 residues. Germline V lookup: CDR1 MNHEY, CDR2 SMNVEV (reference sequence).

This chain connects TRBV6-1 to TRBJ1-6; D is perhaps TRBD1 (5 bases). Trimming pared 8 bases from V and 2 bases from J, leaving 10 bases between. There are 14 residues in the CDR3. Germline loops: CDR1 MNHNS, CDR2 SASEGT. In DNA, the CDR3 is TGTGCCAGCCTAAAAGGGGCCTATAATTCACCCCTCCACTTT. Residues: CASLKGAYNSPLHF.

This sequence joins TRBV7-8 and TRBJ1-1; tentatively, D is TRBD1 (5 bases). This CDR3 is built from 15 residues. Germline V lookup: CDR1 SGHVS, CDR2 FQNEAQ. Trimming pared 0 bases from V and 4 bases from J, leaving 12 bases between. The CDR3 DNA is TGTGCCAGCAGCTTAGCTATTTTCAGGGCCACTGAAGCTTTCTTT. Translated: CASSLAIFRATEAFF.

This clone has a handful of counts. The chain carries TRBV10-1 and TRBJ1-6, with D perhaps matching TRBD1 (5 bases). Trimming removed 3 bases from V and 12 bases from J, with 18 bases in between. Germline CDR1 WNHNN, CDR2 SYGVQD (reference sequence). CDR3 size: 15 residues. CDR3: CASSEGLAGNRPLHF. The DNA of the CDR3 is TGCGCCAGCAGTGAAGGGTTGGCAGGGAATCGACCCCTCCACTTT.

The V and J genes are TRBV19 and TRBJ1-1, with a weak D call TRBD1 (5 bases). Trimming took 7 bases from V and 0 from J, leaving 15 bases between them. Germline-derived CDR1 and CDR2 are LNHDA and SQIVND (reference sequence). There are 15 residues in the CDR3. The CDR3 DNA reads TGTGCCAGTAAGGCTCAGGGCGGAATGAACACTGAAGCTTTCTTT. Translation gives CASKAQGGMNTEAFF.

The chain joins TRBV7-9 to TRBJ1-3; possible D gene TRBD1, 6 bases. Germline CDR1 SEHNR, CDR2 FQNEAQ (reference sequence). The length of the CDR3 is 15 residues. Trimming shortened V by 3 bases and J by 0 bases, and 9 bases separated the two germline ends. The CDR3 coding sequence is TGTGCCAGCAGCTTGACAGGCCTCTCTGGAAACACCATATATTTT. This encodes CASSLTGLSGNTIYF.

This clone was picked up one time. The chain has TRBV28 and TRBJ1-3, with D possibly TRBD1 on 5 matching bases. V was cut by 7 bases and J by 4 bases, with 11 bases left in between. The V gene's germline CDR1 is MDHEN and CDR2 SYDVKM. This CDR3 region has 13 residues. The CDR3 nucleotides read TGTGCCAGCATTCAGGGTTCAGGAAACACCATATATTTT. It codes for CASIQGSGNTIYF.

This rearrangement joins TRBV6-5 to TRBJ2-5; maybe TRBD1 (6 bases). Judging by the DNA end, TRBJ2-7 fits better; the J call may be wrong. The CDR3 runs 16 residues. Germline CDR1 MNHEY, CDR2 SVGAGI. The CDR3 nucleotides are TGTGCCAGCAGTTACACCGTCAGGGGAAGCTCCTACGAGCAGTACTTC. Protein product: CASSYTVRGSSYEQYF.

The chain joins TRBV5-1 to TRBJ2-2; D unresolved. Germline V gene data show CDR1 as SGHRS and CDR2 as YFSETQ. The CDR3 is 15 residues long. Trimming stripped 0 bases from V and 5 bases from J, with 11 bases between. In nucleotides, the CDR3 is TGCGCCAGCAGCTTGGTACCCCTGGAGACCGGGGAGCTGTTTTTT. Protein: CASSLVPLETGELFF.

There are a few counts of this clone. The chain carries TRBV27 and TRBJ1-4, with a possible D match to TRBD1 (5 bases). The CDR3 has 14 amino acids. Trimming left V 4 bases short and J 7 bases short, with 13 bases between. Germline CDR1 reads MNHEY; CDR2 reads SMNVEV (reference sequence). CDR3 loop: CASSSGRRGEKLFF. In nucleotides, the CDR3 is TGTGCCAGCAGTTCAGGGCGAAGGGGTGAAAAACTGTTTTTT.

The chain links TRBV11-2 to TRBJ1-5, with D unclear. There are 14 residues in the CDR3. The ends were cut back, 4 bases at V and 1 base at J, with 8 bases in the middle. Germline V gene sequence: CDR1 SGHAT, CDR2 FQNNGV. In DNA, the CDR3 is TGTGCCAGCAGCTCCGGGAGGAGCAATCAGCCCCAGCATTTT. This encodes CASSSGRSNQPQHF.

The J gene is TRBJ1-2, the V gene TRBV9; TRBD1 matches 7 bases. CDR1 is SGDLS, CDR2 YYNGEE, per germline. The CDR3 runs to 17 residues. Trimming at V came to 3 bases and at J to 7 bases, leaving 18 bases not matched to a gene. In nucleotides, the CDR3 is TGTGCCAGCAGCGGATCCCCCGGTACAGGGGTTCGCGTTGGCTACACCTTC. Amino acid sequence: CASSGSPGTGVRVGYTF.

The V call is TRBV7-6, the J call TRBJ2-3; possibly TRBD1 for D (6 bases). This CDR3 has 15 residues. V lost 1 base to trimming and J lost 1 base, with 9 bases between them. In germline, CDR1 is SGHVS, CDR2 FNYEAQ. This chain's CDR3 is CASSLGAGGTDTQYF. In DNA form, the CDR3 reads TGTGCCAGCAGCTTAGGGGCAGGGGGCACAGATACGCAGTATTTT. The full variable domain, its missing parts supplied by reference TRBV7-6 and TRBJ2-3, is GAGVSQSPRYKVTKRGQDVALRCDPISGHVSLYWYRQALGQGPEFLTYFNYEAQQDKSGLPNDRFSAERPEGSISTLTIQRTEQRDSAMYRCASSLGAGGTDTQYFGPGTRLTVL.

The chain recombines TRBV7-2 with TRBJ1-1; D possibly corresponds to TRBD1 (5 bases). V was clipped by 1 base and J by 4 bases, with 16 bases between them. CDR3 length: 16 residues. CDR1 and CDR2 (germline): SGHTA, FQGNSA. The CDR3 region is CASSLGSGRVPTEAFF. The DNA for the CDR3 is TGTGCCAGCAGCTTAGGGTCGGGCAGGGTACCCACTGAAGCTTTCTTT.

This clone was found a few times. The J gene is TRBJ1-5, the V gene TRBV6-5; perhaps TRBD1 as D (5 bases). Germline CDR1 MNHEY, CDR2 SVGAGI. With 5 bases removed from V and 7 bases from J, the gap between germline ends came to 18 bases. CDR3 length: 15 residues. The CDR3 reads CASSRRRGVEQPQHF. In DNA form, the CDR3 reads TGTGCCAGCAGTCGTCGTCGGGGGGTCGAACAGCCCCAGCATTTT.

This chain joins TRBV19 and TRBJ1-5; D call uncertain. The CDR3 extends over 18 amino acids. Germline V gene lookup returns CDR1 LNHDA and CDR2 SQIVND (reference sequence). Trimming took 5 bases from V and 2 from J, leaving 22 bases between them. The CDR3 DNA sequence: TGTGCCAGTAGTTCTCCCTGGGAGGGTGGATCGGGCAATCAGCCCCAGCATTTT. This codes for CASSSPWEGGSGNQPQHF.

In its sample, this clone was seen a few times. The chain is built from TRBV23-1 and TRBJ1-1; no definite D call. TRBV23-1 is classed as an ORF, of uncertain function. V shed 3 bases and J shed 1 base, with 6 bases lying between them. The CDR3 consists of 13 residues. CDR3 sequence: CASSQGRNTEAFF. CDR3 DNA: TGCGCCAGCAGTCAGGGCAGGAACACTGAAGCTTTCTTT.

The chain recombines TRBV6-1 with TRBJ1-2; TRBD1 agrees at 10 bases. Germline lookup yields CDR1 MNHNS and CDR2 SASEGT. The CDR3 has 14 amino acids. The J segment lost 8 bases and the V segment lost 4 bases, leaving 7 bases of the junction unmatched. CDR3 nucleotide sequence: TGTGCCAGCAGTGCACGGGACAGGGGAGGGGGCTACACCTTC. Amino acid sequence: CASSARDRGGGYTF.

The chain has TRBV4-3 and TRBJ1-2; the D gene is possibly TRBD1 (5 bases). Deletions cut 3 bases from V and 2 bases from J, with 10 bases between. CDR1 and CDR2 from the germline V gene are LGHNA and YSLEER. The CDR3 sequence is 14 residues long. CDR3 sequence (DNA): TGCGCCAGCAGCCACGGGGGACCGAACTATGGCTACACCTTC. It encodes CASSHGGPNYGYTF.

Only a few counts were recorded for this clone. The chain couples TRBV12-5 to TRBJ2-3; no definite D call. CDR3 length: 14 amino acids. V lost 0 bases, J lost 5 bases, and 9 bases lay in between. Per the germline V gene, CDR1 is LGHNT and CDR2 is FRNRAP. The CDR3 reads CASGLVLGGDTQYF. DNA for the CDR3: TGTGCTAGTGGTTTGGTACTCGGCGGAGATACGCAGTATTTT.

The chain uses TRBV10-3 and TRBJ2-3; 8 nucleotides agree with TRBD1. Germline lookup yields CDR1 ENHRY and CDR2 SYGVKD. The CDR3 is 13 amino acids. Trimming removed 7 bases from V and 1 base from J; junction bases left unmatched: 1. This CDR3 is CAITGQGTDTQYF. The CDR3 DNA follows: TGTGCCATCACGGGACAGGGCACAGATACGCAGTATTTT.

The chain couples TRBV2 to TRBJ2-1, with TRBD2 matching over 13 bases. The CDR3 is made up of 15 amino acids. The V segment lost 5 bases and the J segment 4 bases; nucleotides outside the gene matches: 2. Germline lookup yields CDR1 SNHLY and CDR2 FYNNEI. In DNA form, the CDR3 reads TGTGCCAGCAGTCAGACTAGCGGGGGGTACAATGAGCAGTTCTTC. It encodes CASSQTSGGYNEQFF.

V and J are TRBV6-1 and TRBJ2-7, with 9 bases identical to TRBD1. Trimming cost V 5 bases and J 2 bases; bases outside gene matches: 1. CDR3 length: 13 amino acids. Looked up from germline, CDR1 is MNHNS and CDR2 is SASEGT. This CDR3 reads CASSRDRAYEQYF. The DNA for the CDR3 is TGTGCCAGCAGTAGGGACAGGGCCTACGAGCAGTACTTC.

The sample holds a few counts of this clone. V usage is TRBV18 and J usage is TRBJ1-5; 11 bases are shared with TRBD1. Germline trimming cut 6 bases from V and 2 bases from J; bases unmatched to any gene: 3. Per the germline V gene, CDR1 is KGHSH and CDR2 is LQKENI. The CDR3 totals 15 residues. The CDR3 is CASSLGQGGNQPQHF. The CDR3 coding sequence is TGTGCCAGCTCGCTGGGACAGGGGGGCAATCAGCCCCAGCATTTT.

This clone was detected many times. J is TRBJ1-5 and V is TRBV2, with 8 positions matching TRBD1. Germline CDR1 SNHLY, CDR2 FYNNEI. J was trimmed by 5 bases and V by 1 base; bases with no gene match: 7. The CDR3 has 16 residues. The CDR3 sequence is CASSEGPGQADQPQHF. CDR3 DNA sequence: TGTGCCAGCAGTGAAGGACCGGGACAGGCCGATCAGCCCCAGCATTTT.

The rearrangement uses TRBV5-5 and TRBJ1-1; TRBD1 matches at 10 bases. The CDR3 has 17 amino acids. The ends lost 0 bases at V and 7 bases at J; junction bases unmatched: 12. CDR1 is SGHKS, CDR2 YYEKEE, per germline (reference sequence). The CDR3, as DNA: TGTGCCAGCAGCTTGGGAGACAGGGGGCCGGGTGTGGATGAAGCTTTCTTT. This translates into CASSLGDRGPGVDEAFF.

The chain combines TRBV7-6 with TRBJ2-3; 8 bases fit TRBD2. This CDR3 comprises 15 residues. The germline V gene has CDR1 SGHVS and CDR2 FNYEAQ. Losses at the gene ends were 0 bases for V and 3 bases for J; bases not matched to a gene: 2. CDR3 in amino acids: CASSLAQRGTDTQYF. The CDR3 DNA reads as TGTGCCAGCAGCTTAGCCCAGCGGGGGACAGATACGCAGTATTTT.

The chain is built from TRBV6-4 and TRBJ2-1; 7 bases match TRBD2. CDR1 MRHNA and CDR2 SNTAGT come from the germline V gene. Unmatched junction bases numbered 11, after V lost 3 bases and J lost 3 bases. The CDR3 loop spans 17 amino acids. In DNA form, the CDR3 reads TGTGCCAGCAGTGAAAGCGTTTGGGGGGGAAACTACAATGAGCAGTTCTTC. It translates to CASSESVWGGNYNEQFF.